Following are 8 T cell receptor beta chains from one sample sequenced in a study of human T cells and chemical hapten exposure (dated by TCRdb to the early 2020s). Preparation of the library involved 5' RACE. Sequencing was carried out with an Illumina MiSeq. TCRdb's own reprocessing of the public reads used fastp at Q25 and MiXCR and kept productive beta chains. Each CDR3 protein gets just one entry, which takes the most common genes and DNA from the rows behind it. The sample table contains some 150,000 distinct CDR3 sequences; only one count was recorded for about 4% of them. The biggest ten clones account for around 1.5% of the sample. Total RNA was extracted from unfractionated whole blood collected in Tempus Blood RNA tubes. The receptor source for this set is a female donor in good health.

This clonotype was observed at least ten times. CDR3 nucleotides: TGCGCCAGCAGCCAAGATGGACAGATTACACCGGGGGGCTACACCTTC. This translates into CASSQDGQITPGGYTF. The rearrangement links TRBV4-1 to TRBJ1-2, with a possible D match to TRBD1 (6 bases). CDR1 is MGHRA and CDR2 is YSYEKL in the germline V gene. Trimming shortened V by 0 bases and J by 8 bases, and 19 bases separated the two germline ends. There are 16 residues in the CDR3.

This clonotype came up many times. The chain links TRBV28 to TRBJ2-3; D remains ambiguous. The CDR3 sequence is 13 residues long. Trimming removed 2 bases at V and 0 bases at J, with 3 bases between. Germline CDR1 reads MDHEN; CDR2 reads SYDVKM. The CDR3 here is CASSLKSTDTQYF. In nucleotides, the CDR3 is TGTGCCAGCAGTTTAAAGAGCACAGATACGCAGTATTTT.

This clonotype was counted ten times or more. At one end the junction does not follow the germline gene, possibly because of a read error. This chain joins TRBV7-3 and TRBJ1-5, with a weak D call TRBD1 (6 bases). The CDR3 spans 15 residues. CDR1 is SGHTA, CDR2 FQGTGA, per germline. Here the CDR3 reads CASSLTTGRNQPQHF. The CDR3 nucleotides read TGTGCCAGCAGCCTAACGACAGGCCGCAATCAGCCCCAGCATTTT.

This clonotype was picked up many times. The chain links TRBV28 to TRBJ1-2; 8 bases agree with TRBD1. The CDR3 extends over 17 amino acids. V shed 5 bases and J 5 bases; nucleotides not matched to a gene: 16. In germline, CDR1 is MDHEN, CDR2 SYDVKM. This CDR3 reads CASSEQARDRFLYGYTF. DNA for the CDR3: TGTGCCAGCAGTGAGCAGGCCCGGGACAGGTTCCTTTATGGCTACACCTTC.

This clonotype was seen at least ten times. J is TRBJ2-7 and V is TRBV11-2; D gene unclear. From germline, CDR1 is SGHAT and CDR2 FQNNGV. The V end lost 5 bases, the J end lost 4 bases, and 6 bases lay between the germline ends. The CDR3 totals 11 residues. CDR3 nucleotide sequence: TGTGCCAGCAGCCCCCGGTACGAGCAGTACTTC. It codes for CASSPRYEQYF.

This clonotype showed up just a few times. The rearrangement links TRBV6-2 or TRBV6-3 to TRBJ2-1; maybe TRBD2 (7 bases). Germline CDR1 reads MNHEY; CDR2 reads SVGEGT. The CDR3 consists of 13 residues. Trimming removed 3 bases at V and 12 bases at J, with 15 bases between. Written as DNA, the CDR3 is TGTGCCAGCAGTTATGGGGGGGCGGGGGCGCAGTTCTTC. This gives the protein CASSYGGAGAQFF.

The table lists this clonotype with many counts. The chain has TRBV6-5 and TRBJ2-1; possible D gene TRBD1, 5 bases. Deletions cut 4 bases from V and 15 bases from J, with 13 bases between. Germline CDR1 is MNHEY and CDR2 is SVGAGI. This CDR3 is built from 11 residues. The CDR3, as DNA: TGTGCCAGCAGTTCAGGGTTCTCCCCGTTCTTC. Translated: CASSSGFSPFF.

The sample holds many counts of this clonotype. The genes are TRBV2 and TRBJ1-5; D gene unclear. V lost 1 base and J 6 bases, leaving 10 bases between the germline ends. Germline CDR1 reads SNHLY; CDR2 reads FYNNEI. CDR3 length: 14 residues. The CDR3 nucleotides are TGTGCCAGCAGTGAAGGGACGAGGGCTCAGCCCCAGCATTTT. Its translation is CASSEGTRAQPQHF.